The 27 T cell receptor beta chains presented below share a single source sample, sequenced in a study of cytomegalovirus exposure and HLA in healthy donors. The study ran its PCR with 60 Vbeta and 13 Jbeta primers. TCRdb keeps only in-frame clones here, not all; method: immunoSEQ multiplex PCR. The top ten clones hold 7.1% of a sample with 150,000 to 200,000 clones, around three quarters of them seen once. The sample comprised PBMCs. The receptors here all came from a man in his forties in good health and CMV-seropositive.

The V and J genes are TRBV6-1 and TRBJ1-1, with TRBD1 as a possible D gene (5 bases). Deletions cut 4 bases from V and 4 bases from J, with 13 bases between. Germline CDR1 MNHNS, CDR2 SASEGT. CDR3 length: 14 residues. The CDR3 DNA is TGTGCCAGCAGTGGCAGACAGAGGAGCACTGAAGCTTTCTTT. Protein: CASSGRQRSTEAFF.

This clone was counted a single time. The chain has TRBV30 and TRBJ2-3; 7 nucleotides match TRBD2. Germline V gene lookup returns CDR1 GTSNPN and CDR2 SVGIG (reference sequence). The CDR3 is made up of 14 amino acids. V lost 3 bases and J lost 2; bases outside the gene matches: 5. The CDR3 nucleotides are TGTGCCTGGAGCGGGACTAAAGTCACAGATACGCAGTATTTT. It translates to CAWSGTKVTDTQYF.

The CDR3 DNA is TGTGCCAGCAGTCCTTCAGGGGTAGGCTACTACGAGCAGTACTTC. Amino acids: CASSPSGVGYYEQYF. The J gene is TRBJ2-7, the V gene TRBV27; D is possibly TRBD1 (6 bases). Trimming took off 5 bases at V and 3 bases at J, with 17 bases between the two ends. CDR1 is MNHEY and CDR2 is SMNVEV in the germline V gene (reference sequence). There are 15 residues in the CDR3.

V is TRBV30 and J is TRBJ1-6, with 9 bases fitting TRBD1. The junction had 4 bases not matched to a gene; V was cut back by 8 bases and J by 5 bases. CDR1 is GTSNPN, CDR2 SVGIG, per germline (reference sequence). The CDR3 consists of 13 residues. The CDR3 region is CAGGQGNNSPLHF. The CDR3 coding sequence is TGTGCCGGAGGACAGGGGAATAATTCACCCCTCCACTTT.

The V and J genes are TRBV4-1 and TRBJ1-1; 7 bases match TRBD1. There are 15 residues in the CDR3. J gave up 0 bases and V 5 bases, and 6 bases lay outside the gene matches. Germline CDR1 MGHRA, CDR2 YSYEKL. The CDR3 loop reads CASSKRDSLNTEAFF. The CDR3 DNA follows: TGCGCCAGCAGCAAACGGGACAGTTTGAACACTGAAGCTTTCTTT.

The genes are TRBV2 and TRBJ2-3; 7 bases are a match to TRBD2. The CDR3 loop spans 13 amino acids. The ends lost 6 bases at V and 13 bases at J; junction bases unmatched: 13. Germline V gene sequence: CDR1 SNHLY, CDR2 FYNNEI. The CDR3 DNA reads TGTGCCAGCAGAGATAGACTAGCCCTGCATAAGTATTTT. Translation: CASRDRLALHKYF.

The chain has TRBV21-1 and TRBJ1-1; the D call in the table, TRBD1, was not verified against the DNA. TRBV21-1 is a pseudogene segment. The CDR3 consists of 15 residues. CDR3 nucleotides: TGTGCCAGCAGACCCGGGACAGGGGGCGTATTGGGAGCTTTCTTT. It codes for CASRPGTGGVLGAFF.

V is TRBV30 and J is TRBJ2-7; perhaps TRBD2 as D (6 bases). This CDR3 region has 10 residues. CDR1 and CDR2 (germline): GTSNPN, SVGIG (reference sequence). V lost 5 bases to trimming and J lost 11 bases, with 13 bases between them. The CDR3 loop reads CAWGPGGKYF. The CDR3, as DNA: TGTGCCTGGGGGCCAGGAGGGAAGTACTTC.

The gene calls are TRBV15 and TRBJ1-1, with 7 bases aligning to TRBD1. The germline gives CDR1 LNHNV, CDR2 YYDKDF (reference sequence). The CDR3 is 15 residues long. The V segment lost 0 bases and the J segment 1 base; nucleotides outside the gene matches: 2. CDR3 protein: CATSRDRGANTEAFF. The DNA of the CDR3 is TGTGCCACCAGCAGAGACAGGGGGGCGAACACTGAAGCTTTCTTT. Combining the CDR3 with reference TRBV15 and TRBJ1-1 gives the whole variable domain DAMVIQNPRYQVTQFGKPVTLSCSQTLNHNVMYWYQQKSSQAPKLLFHYYDKDFNNEADTPDNFQSRRPNTSFCFLDIRSPGLGDTAMYLCATSRDRGANTEAFFGQGTRLTVV.

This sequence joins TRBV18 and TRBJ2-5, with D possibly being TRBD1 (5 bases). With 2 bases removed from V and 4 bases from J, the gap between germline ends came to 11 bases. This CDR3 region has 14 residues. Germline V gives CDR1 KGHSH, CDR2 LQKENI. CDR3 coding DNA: TGTGCCAGCTCACCAAGAGGCAGGGCAGAGACCCAGTACTTC. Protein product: CASSPRGRAETQYF.

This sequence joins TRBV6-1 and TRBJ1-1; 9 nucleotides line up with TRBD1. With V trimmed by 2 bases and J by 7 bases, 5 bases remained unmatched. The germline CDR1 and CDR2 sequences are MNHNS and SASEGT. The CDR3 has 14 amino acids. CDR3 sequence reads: CASSETGGAVEAFF. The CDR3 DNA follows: TGTGCCAGCAGTGAAACAGGGGGCGCGGTTGAAGCTTTCTTT.

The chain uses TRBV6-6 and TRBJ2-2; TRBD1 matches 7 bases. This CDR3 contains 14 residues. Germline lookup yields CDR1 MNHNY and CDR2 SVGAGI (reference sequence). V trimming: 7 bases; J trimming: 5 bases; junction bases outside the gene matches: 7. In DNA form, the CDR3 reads TGTGCCAGCATGGAACAGGGGATTACCGGGGAGCTGTTTTTT. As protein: CASMEQGITGELFF.

CDR3 sequence reads: CASSQLGGGGARTDTQYF. CDR3 sequence (DNA): TGTGCCAGCAGCCAACTAGGGGGCGGGGGGGCTCGCACAGATACGCAGTATTTT. The chain joins TRBV4-2 to TRBJ2-3; 9 nucleotides line up with TRBD2. V was pared by 2 bases and J by 1 base, with 10 bases of the junction left unmatched. The CDR3 contains 18 residues. Germline-derived CDR1 and CDR2 are LGHNA and YNFKEQ.

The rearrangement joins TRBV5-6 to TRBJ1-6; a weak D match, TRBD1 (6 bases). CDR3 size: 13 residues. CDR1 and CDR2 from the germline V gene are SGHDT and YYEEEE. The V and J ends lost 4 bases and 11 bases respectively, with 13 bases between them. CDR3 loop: CASSPGTPAPLHF. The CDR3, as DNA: TGTGCCAGCAGCCCCGGGACACCGGCACCCCTCCACTTT.

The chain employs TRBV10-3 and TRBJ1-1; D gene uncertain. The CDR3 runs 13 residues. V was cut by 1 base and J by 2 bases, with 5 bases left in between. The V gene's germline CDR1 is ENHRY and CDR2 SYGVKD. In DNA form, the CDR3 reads TGTGCCATCAGTGAGTTATCTAACACTGAAGCTTTCTTT. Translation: CAISELSNTEAFF.

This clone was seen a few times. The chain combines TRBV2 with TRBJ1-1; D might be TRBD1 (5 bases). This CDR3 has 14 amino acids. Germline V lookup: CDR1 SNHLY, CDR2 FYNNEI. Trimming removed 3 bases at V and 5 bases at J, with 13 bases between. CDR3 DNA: TGTGCCAGCAGTGATATTGGGGGAGGGACTGAAGCTTTCTTT. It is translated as CASSDIGGGTEAFF. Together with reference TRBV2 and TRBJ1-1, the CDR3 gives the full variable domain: EPEVTQTPSHQVTQMGQEVILRCVPISNHLYFYWYRQILGQKVEFLVSFYNNEISEKSEIFDDQFSVERPDGSNFTLKIRSTKLEDSAMYFCASSDIGGGTEAFFGQGTRLTVV.

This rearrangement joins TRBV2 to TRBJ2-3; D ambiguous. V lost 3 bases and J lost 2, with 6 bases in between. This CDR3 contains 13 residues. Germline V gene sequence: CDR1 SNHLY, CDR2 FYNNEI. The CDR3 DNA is TGTGCCAGCAGTGAGTCTCTCACAGATACGCAGTATTTT. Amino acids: CASSESLTDTQYF.

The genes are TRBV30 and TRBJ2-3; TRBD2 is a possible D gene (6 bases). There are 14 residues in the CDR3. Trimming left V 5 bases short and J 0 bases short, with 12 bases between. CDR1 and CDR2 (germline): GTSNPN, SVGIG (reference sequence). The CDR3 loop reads CAWGHGGSTDTQYF. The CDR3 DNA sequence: TGTGCCTGGGGCCACGGGGGTAGCACAGATACGCAGTATTTT.

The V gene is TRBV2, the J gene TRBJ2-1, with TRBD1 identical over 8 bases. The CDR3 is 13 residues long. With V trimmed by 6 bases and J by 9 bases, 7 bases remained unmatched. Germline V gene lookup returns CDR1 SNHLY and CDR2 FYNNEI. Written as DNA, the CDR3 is TGTGCCAGCAGGGACAGGGCTAAGGGTGAGCAGTTCTTC. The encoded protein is CASRDRAKGEQFF.

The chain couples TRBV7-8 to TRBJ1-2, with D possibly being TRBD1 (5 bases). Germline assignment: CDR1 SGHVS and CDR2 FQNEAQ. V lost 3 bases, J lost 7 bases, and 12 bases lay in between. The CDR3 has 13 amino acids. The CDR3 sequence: CASSFSGSAGYTF. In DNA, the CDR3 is TGTGCCAGCAGCTTTTCAGGGTCCGCTGGCTACACCTTC.

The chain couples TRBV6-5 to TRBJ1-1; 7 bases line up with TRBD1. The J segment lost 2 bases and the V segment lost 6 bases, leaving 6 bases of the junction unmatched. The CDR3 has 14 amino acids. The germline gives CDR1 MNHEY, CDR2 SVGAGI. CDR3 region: CASSLGTDNTEAFF. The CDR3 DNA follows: TGTGCCAGCAGCTTAGGGACAGATAACACTGAAGCTTTCTTT.

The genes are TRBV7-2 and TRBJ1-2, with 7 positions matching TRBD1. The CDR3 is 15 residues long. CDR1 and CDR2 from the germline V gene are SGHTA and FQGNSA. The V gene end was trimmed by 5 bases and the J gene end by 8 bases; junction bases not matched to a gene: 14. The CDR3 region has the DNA TGTGCCAGCAGCCCACGACCACAGGGGTTAGACGGCTACACCTTC. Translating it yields CASSPRPQGLDGYTF.

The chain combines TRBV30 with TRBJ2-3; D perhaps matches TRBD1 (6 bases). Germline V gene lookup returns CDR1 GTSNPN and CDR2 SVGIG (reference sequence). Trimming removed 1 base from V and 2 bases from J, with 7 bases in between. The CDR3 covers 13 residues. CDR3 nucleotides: TGTGCCTGGAGTGGGGGGCTCACAGATACGCAGTATTTT. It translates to CAWSGGLTDTQYF.

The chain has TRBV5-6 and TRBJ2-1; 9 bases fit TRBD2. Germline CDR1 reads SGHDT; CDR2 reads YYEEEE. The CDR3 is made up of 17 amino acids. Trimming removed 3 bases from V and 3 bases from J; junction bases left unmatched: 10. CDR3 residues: CASSSALAGEYYNEQFF. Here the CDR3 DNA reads TGTGCCAGCAGCTCTGCTTTAGCGGGGGAATACTACAATGAGCAGTTCTTC.

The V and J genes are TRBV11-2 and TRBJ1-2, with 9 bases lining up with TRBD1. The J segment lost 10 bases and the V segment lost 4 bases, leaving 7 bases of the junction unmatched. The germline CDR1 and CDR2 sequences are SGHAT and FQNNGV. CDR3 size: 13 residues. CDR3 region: CASSSGTGRVYTF. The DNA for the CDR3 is TGTGCCAGCAGCTCAGGGACAGGGAGAGTCTACACCTTC.

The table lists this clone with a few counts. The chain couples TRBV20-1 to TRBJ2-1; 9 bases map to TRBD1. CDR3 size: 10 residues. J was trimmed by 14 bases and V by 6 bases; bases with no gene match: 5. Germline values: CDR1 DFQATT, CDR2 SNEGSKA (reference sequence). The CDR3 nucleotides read TGCAGTGCCCCCCGGACAGGGGAGTTCTTC. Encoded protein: CSAPRTGEFF.

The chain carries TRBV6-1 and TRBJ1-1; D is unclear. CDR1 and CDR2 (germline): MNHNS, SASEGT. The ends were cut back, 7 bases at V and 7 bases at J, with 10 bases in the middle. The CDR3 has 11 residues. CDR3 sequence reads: CASIRKSEAFF. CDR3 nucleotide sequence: TGTGCCAGCATTCGAAAGAGTGAAGCTTTCTTT.